The 25 T cell receptor beta chains below all came from one sample that was sequenced in a study of blood T cell repertoires in COVID-19. Method: immunoSEQ multiplex PCR; TCRdb's copy keeps in-frame clones and lacks some. This sample has 140,000 to 150,000 clones, with roughly 84% found just once. Material for sequencing was peripheral blood. These receptors all come from a human donor with acute or convalescent COVID-19. The donor label of this sample is uncertain.

The chain carries TRBV15 and TRBJ1-4; 9 bases align to TRBD1. The V segment lost 2 bases and the J segment 8 bases; nucleotides outside the gene matches: 12. In germline, CDR1 is LNHNV, CDR2 YYDKDF (reference sequence). The CDR3 sequence is 17 residues long. The CDR3 bases are TGTGCCACCAGCAGACACCGGACAGGGGCGCTAGGAGAAAAACTGTTTTTT. Translated: CATSRHRTGALGEKLFF.

The chain carries TRBV21-1 and TRBJ2-2; the table's D gene call, TRBD2, was not cross checked with the DNA. TRBV21-1 is tagged as a pseudogene. The CDR3 consists of 17 residues. In DNA, the CDR3 is TGTGCCAGCAGCAAAGGGGGGAGCGGGAGATCGACCGGGGAGCTGTTTTTT. Its protein is CASSKGGSGRSTGELFF.

This chain links TRBV7-2 with TRBJ1-1, with D perhaps matching TRBD1 (5 bases). This CDR3 region has 15 residues. Trimming stripped 2 bases from V and 4 bases from J, with 14 bases between. The germline V gene encodes CDR1 SGHTA and CDR2 FQGNSA. CDR3 DNA sequence: TGTGCCAGCAGCTTACAGGGAAGGTGGAGCACTGAAGCTTTCTTT. It yields the protein CASSLQGRWSTEAFF.

The chain carries TRBV6-2 or TRBV6-3 and TRBJ1-5; no clear D gene. Germline loops: CDR1 MNHEY, CDR2 SVGEGT. Trimming pared 2 bases from V and 6 bases from J, leaving 5 bases between. The CDR3 runs to 12 residues. CDR3 nucleotide sequence: TGTGCCAGCAGTTACGGGCCTCAGCCCCAGCATTTT. It is translated as CASSYGPQPQHF.

V usage is TRBV7-2 and J usage is TRBJ1-1; 7 bases align to TRBD1. Germline V gene sequence: CDR1 SGHTA, CDR2 FQGNSA. V shed 5 bases and J 4 bases; nucleotides not matched to a gene: 7. The CDR3 runs to 14 residues. CDR3 nucleotides: TGTGCCAGCAGCCGGACAGGTGGAAGCACTGAAGCTTTCTTT. Translated, it gives CASSRTGGSTEAFF.

This chain joins TRBV5-6 and TRBJ1-5; possible D gene TRBD1, 5 bases. Trimming stripped 4 bases from V and 3 bases from J, with 17 bases between. CDR3 length: 16 residues. CDR1 and CDR2 (germline): SGHDT, YYEEEE. The CDR3 spells CASSLGGAAFNQPQHF. The CDR3 bases are TGTGCCAGCAGCCTGGGCGGGGCTGCGTTCAATCAGCCCCAGCATTTT.

J is TRBJ1-5 and V is TRBV7-9; D not certain. CDR1 is SEHNR, CDR2 FQNEAQ, per germline (reference sequence). The CDR3 totals 14 residues. Trimming removed 4 bases at V and 1 base at J, with 8 bases between. The CDR3 region is CASSSRESNQPQHF. The CDR3 coding sequence is TGTGCCAGCAGCTCCCGGGAGAGCAATCAGCCCCAGCATTTT.

This clone showed up just once. This chain connects TRBV19 to TRBJ2-2; D not certain. CDR1 is LNHDA, CDR2 SQIVND, per germline (reference sequence). Trimming left V 8 bases short and J 6 bases short, with 7 bases between. The CDR3 length is 11 residues. The CDR3 here is CASRSSGELFF. The CDR3 DNA is TGTGCCAGTCGGTCCTCCGGGGAGCTGTTTTTT.

The rearrangement uses TRBV5-1 and TRBJ2-2, with 8 nucleotides matching TRBD2. V was pared by 6 bases and J by 1 base, with 8 bases of the junction left unmatched. CDR3 length: 16 residues. Looked up from germline, CDR1 is SGHRS and CDR2 is YFSETQ. CDR3 in DNA: TGCGCCAGCATCCGGGGGGGCGTCGAGAACACCGGGGAGCTGTTTTTT. Translating it yields CASIRGGVENTGELFF.

This clone was found a few times. This chain joins TRBV5-1 and TRBJ2-7; TRBD1 is a possible D gene (8 bases). V was pared by 7 bases and J by 2 bases, with 19 bases between. The CDR3 has 15 amino acids. Germline values: CDR1 SGHRS, CDR2 YFSETQ. The CDR3 DNA follows: TGCGCCAGCGGACTAGGGGACAGGACCACCTACGAGCAGTACTTC. It codes for CASGLGDRTTYEQYF.

V gene TRBV5-4 combines with J gene TRBJ2-7; the D gene is possibly TRBD1 (5 bases). There are 16 residues in the CDR3. The V gene's germline CDR1 is SGHNT and CDR2 YYREEE (reference sequence). V lost 0 bases and J 5 bases, leaving 18 bases between the germline ends. The CDR3 DNA reads TGTGCCAGCAGCTTGGGGGGTCGGCTGCAGGGAAACGAGCAGTACTTC. Residues: CASSLGGRLQGNEQYF.

The chain links TRBV9 to TRBJ1-4; D is unclear. The germline CDR1 and CDR2 sequences are SGDLS and YYNGEE. The V and J ends lost 0 bases and 8 bases respectively, with 14 bases between them. The CDR3 consists of 15 residues. The CDR3, as DNA: TGTGCCAGCAGCGTAGCCTCGGAAACCGGGGAAAAACTGTTTTTT. Its translation is CASSVASETGEKLFF.

The DNA for the CDR3 is TGTGCCAGCAGCTTAGACGGGGGGTACCAAGAGACCCAGTACTTC. Protein: CASSLDGGYQETQYF. This chain connects TRBV7-2 to TRBJ2-5, with 7 bases identical to TRBD2. Germline CDR1 is SGHTA and CDR2 is FQGNSA. CDR3 length equals 15 residues. J lost 0 bases, V lost 1 base, and 2 bases had no gene match.

The chain employs TRBV10-3 and TRBJ2-1, with 11 bases lining up with TRBD2. Germline V lookup: CDR1 ENHRY, CDR2 SYGVKD. The V and J ends lost 6 bases and 8 bases, in that order; junction bases with no gene match: 9. CDR3 size: 15 residues. In DNA form, the CDR3 reads TGTGCCATCAGCCTTACTAGCGGGAGATGGGATGAGCAGTTCTTC. Protein: CAISLTSGRWDEQFF.

In DNA form, the CDR3 reads TGTGCCAGCAGCTCACTACCGGGACAGGGGGATTCAGATACGCAGTATTTT. Amino acid sequence: CASSSLPGQGDSDTQYF. The rearrangement uses TRBV7-2 and TRBJ2-3, with 11 bases fitting TRBD1. V dropped 4 bases and J dropped 4; count of bases not matched to a gene: 10. This CDR3 is built from 17 residues. CDR1 is SGHTA and CDR2 is FQGNSA in the germline V gene.

The chain carries TRBV2 and TRBJ2-2; 8 bases agree with TRBD1. After removal of 4 bases from V and 2 bases from J, the junction contained 3 bases not matched to a gene. Looked up from germline, CDR1 is SNHLY and CDR2 is FYNNEI. The CDR3 extends over 15 amino acids. In nucleotides, the CDR3 is TGTGCCAGCAGTGTTACAGGGGGTAACACCGGGGAGCTGTTTTTT. Translation gives CASSVTGGNTGELFF.

V and J are TRBV5-5 and TRBJ2-5, with D perhaps TRBD1 (5 bases). There are 13 residues in the CDR3. The germline V and J ends were trimmed by 4 bases and 5 bases, with 12 bases remaining between them. Germline CDR1 reads SGHKS; CDR2 reads YYEKEE (reference sequence). In nucleotides, the CDR3 is TGTGCCAGCAGCGCCAGGGTGGTTGAGACCCAGTACTTC. Its protein is CASSARVVETQYF.

The genes are TRBV4-3 and TRBJ2-4; possible D gene TRBD1, 5 bases. The length of the CDR3 is 17 residues. The V and J ends lost 2 bases and 6 bases respectively, with 20 bases between them. CDR1 LGHNA and CDR2 YSLEER come from the germline V gene. CDR3 loop: CASSQRARQSNGNIQYF. The CDR3 DNA follows: TGCGCCAGCAGCCAAAGGGCACGACAGTCCAACGGAAACATTCAGTACTTC.

The V and J genes are TRBV6-5 and TRBJ2-2; a weak D match, TRBD1 (6 bases). In germline, CDR1 is MNHEY, CDR2 SVGAGI. Trimming removed 0 bases at V and 4 bases at J, with 12 bases between. The CDR3 consists of 16 residues. In DNA form, the CDR3 reads TGTGCCAGCAGTTACTCGTACAGGGCAATCACCGGGGAGCTGTTTTTT. Translating gives CASSYSYRAITGELFF.

V gene TRBV9 combines with J gene TRBJ1-1; maybe TRBD1 (5 bases). Germline CDR1 reads SGDLS; CDR2 reads YYNGEE. The CDR3 is 14 residues long. Trimming removed 1 base from V and 4 bases from J, with 11 bases in between. CDR3 sequence (DNA): TGTGCCAGCAGCGTACTTGGAGGGACCACTGAAGCTTTCTTT. Amino acid sequence: CASSVLGGTTEAFF.

The chain joins TRBV3-1 (or the pseudogene TRBV3-2) to TRBJ1-1; D remains unclear. Germline CDR1 and CDR2: LGHDT and YNNKEL (reference sequence). This CDR3 has 14 residues. V dropped 0 bases and J dropped 1 base, with 6 bases sitting between them. The CDR3 DNA is TGTGCCAGCAGCCAAGAGACATCGAACACTGAAGCTTTCTTT. It translates to CASSQETSNTEAFF.

CDR3 region: CASSLAGGSSNYGYTF. DNA for the CDR3: TGTGCCAGCAGCTTGGCAGGGGGATCATCTAACTATGGCTACACCTTC. The genes are TRBV7-2 and TRBJ1-2; TRBD1 agrees at 7 bases. The germline V gene encodes CDR1 SGHTA and CDR2 FQGNSA. V shed 3 bases, J shed 0 bases, and the junction held 7 bases outside the gene matches. The CDR3 is 16 amino acids.

This chain joins TRBV10-3 and TRBJ1-2, with 7 bases aligning to TRBD1. Per germline, CDR1 ENHRY and CDR2 SYGVKD. V lost 4 bases and J lost 5; bases outside the gene matches: 4. The CDR3 is 13 amino acids. Written as DNA, the CDR3 is TGTGCCATCAGTGGAGAACAGGGGTATGGCTACACCTTC. Encoded protein: CAISGEQGYGYTF.

J is TRBJ2-7 and V is TRBV5-4, with a tentative D call TRBD2 (6 bases). Germline loops: CDR1 SGHNT, CDR2 YYREEE (reference sequence). Trimming stripped 4 bases from V and 3 bases from J, with 20 bases between. This CDR3 is built from 16 residues. In DNA form, the CDR3 reads TGTGCCAGCAGCGGGGGACTGTCGAATACCCTCTACGAGCAGTACTTC. Translated: CASSGGLSNTLYEQYF.

The V and J genes are TRBV29-1 and TRBJ1-2; no clear D. The germline V gene has CDR1 SQVTM and CDR2 ANQGSEA. The CDR3 contains 12 residues. V lost 4 bases and J lost 4, with 10 bases in between. CDR3 sequence: CSVGLASYGYTF. CDR3 bases: TGCAGCGTTGGATTGGCTTCCTATGGCTACACCTTC. Together with reference TRBV29-1 and TRBJ1-2, the CDR3 gives the full variable domain: SAVISQKPSRDICQRGTSLTIQCQVDSQVTMMFWYRQQPGQSLTLIATANQGSEATYESGFVIDKFPISRPNLTFSTLTVSNMSPEDSSIYLCSVGLASYGYTFGSGTRLTVV.